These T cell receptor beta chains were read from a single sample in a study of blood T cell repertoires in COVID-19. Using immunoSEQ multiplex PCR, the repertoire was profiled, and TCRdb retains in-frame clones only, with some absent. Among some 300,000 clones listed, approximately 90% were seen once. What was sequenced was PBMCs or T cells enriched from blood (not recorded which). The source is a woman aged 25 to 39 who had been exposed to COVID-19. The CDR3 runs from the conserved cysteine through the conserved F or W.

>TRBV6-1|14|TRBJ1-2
CASSEDQGDYGYTF
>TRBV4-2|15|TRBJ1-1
CASSQAQGARTEAFF
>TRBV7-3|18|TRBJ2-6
CASSPHGGTLSGANVLTF
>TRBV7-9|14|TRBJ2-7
CASSLLPGSYEQYF
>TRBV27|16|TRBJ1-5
CASRTLGRMVNQPQHF
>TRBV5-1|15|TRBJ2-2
CASSLGQIHTGELFF
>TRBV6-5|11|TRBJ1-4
CASSYLEKLFF
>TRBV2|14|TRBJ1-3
CASSVGVSGNTIYF
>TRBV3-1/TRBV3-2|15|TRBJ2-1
CASGLAASSYNEQFF
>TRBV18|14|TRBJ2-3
CASSPGHITDTQYF
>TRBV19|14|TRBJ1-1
CASVHRVGNTEAFF
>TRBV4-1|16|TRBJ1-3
CASSQRVGQGPNTIYF
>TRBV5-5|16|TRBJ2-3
CASCGAGLLRTDTQYF
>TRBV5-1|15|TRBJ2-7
CASSLLLAGTYEQYF
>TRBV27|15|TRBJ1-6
CASTFSGTGYSPLHF
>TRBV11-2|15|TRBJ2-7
CASSQRDFSSYEQYF
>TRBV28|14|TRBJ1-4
CASSHDRLLGKLFF
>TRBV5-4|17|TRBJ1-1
CASSHPHRGYENTEAFF
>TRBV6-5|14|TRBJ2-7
CASSWGLALSEQYF
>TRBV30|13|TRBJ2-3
CAWTSSGVNTQYF
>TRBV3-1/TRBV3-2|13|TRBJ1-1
CASSQGITTEAFF
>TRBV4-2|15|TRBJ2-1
CASSQGDRGVDEQFF
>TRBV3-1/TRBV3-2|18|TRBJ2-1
CASSQGPPGQVYYNEQFF
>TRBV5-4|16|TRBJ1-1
CASSNGQGAKNTEAFF
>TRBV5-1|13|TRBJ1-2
CASSLISGNGYTF
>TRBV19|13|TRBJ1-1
CAAGLNWGQEAFF
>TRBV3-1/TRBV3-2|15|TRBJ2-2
CASSQAPGGTGELFF
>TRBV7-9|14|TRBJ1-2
CASSLTGALYGYTF
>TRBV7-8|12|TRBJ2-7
CASSLGHLEQYF
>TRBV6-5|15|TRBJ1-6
CASSYTGLPNSPLHF